A selection of T cell receptor beta chains follows, all from one sample in a study of T-cell memory formation after mild COVID-19. MiXCR was run by TCRdb on the 5' RACE reads, yielding one entry per CDR3 protein. Of approximately 440,000 distinct CDR3 sequences in the sample, approximately 20% were seen once. Sequencing used PBMCs or a T cell subset sorted from them (not recorded which). The receptor set was obtained from an adult woman who had mild COVID-19 (a few samples of this study predate the infection). Cell type and time point are not known. The CDR3 runs from the conserved cysteine through the conserved F or W. Each record gives: V gene, clone size, J gene, D gene, CDR3 protein, CDR3 DNA. The D gene is left open where the match is weak. Not every row has a clone size; where given, it reads once, few, many or a size class.

v_call: TRBV20-1
clone_size: .
j_call: TRBJ2-5
d_call: .
cdr3_aa: CSASRRAGQETQYF
cdr3_nt: TGCAGTGCCTCTCGTCGGGCAGGGCAAGAGACCCAGTACTTC

v_call: TRBV5-1
clone_size: few
j_call: TRBJ2-1
d_call: TRBD2
cdr3_aa: CASSSGESGGIYNEQFF
cdr3_nt: TGCGCCAGCAGCAGTGGGGAAAGCGGGGGGATCTACAATGAGCAGTTCTTC

v_call: TRBV15
clone_size: few
j_call: TRBJ2-3
d_call: .
cdr3_aa: CATSRDTPGLQYF
cdr3_nt: TGTGCCACCAGCAGAGATACCCCTGGGTTGCAGTATTTT

v_call: TRBV5-5
clone_size: .
j_call: TRBJ2-3
d_call: TRBD2
cdr3_aa: CASSLNGLGGLDTQYF
cdr3_nt: TGTGCCAGCAGCTTGAATGGACTAGGAGGATTAGATACGCAGTATTTT

v_call: TRBV5-1
clone_size: once
j_call: TRBJ1-6
d_call: .
cdr3_aa: CASSLAVGDNSPLHF
cdr3_nt: TGCGCCAGCAGCTTGGCCGTAGGGGACAATTCACCCCTCCACTTT

v_call: TRBV10-3
clone_size: .
j_call: TRBJ1-1
d_call: TRBD1
cdr3_aa: CAISAGGLTTEAFF
cdr3_nt: TGTGCCATCAGTGCAGGGGGACTAACCACTGAAGCTTTCTTT

v_call: TRBV7-2
clone_size: few
j_call: TRBJ2-2
d_call: .
cdr3_aa: CASSLVRVVTGELFF
cdr3_nt: TGTGCCAGCAGCTTAGTAAGAGTTGTCACCGGGGAGCTGTTTTTT

v_call: TRBV24-1
clone_size: once
j_call: TRBJ2-1
d_call: TRBD2
cdr3_aa: CATSDPKRERPNEQFF
cdr3_nt: TGTGCCACCAGTGACCCTAAGCGGGAGAGACCCAATGAGCAGTTCTTC

v_call: TRBV15
clone_size: .
j_call: TRBJ2-1
d_call: .
cdr3_aa: CAAAERIYNEQFF
cdr3_nt: TGTGCCGCTGCTGAGCGGATCTACAATGAGCAGTTCTTC

v_call: TRBV10-3
clone_size: .
j_call: TRBJ2-1
d_call: TRBD2
cdr3_aa: CAISDGGSYNEQFF
cdr3_nt: TGTGCCATCAGTGACGGGGGGTCCTACAATGAGCAGTTCTTC

v_call: TRBV7-2
clone_size: few
j_call: TRBJ2-1
d_call: TRBD2
cdr3_aa: CASSAGSGSWSYNEQFF
cdr3_nt: TGTGCCAGCAGCGCCGGGAGCGGGAGTTGGTCCTACAATGAGCAGTTCTTC

v_call: TRBV5-6
clone_size: .
j_call: TRBJ1-2
d_call: TRBD1
cdr3_aa: CASSLSQGVYGYTF
cdr3_nt: TGTGCCAGCAGCTTGTCACAGGGGGTATATGGCTACACCTTC

v_call: TRBV12-5
clone_size: few
j_call: TRBJ2-7
d_call: TRBD1
cdr3_aa: CASGLVPGTGGLEQYF
cdr3_nt: TGTGCTAGTGGTTTGGTTCCTGGGACAGGGGGACTGGAGCAGTACTTC

v_call: TRBV7-9
clone_size: .
j_call: TRBJ2-1
d_call: .
cdr3_aa: CASSGTGSVYNEQFF
cdr3_nt: TGTGCCAGCAGCGGAACGGGGTCTGTTTACAATGAGCAGTTCTTC

v_call: TRBV2
clone_size: .
j_call: TRBJ2-2
d_call: .
cdr3_aa: CASSERVTGELFF
cdr3_nt: TGTGCCAGCAGTGAAAGGGTAACCGGGGAGCTGTTTTTT

v_call: TRBV6-6
clone_size: .
j_call: TRBJ1-1
d_call: .
cdr3_aa: CASSDLEAFF
cdr3_nt: TGTGCCAGCAGTGATTTGGAAGCTTTCTTT

v_call: TRBV10-3
clone_size: .
j_call: TRBJ2-5
d_call: .
cdr3_aa: CAISESGVGETQYF
cdr3_nt: TGTGCCATCAGTGAGTCGGGCGTCGGGGAGACCCAGTACTTC

v_call: TRBV20-1
clone_size: .
j_call: TRBJ2-1
d_call: TRBD1
cdr3_aa: CSARLTGIPLAEQFF
cdr3_nt: TGCAGTGCTAGGTTGACAGGGATCCCCTTGGCTGAGCAGTTCTTC

v_call: TRBV5-1
clone_size: few
j_call: TRBJ2-7
d_call: .
cdr3_aa: CASSQRTAYEQYF
cdr3_nt: TGCGCCAGCAGCCAGCGGACAGCATACGAGCAGTACTTC

v_call: TRBV5-4
clone_size: many
j_call: TRBJ2-7
d_call: TRBD1
cdr3_aa: CASSSDRDRGHEQYF
cdr3_nt: TGTGCCAGCAGTTCAGACCGGGACAGGGGCCACGAGCAGTACTTC

v_call: TRBV5-1
clone_size: few
j_call: TRBJ1-1
d_call: .
cdr3_aa: CASSLADSLNTEAFF
cdr3_nt: TGCGCCAGCAGCTTGGCTGACAGCTTGAACACTGAAGCTTTCTTT

v_call: TRBV12-5
clone_size: few
j_call: TRBJ2-4
d_call: .
cdr3_aa: CASGLGTLAKNIQYF
cdr3_nt: TGTGCTAGTGGTTTGGGCACACTAGCCAAAAACATTCAGTACTTC

v_call: TRBV27
clone_size: once
j_call: TRBJ2-3
d_call: .
cdr3_aa: CASSWGSLTDTQYF
cdr3_nt: TGTGCCAGCAGCTGGGGCTCACTCACAGATACGCAGTATTTT

v_call: TRBV6-2/TRBV6-3
clone_size: .
j_call: TRBJ2-7
d_call: .
cdr3_aa: CASSGLGRTTYEQYF
cdr3_nt: TGTGCCAGCAGTGGATTAGGGCGCACAACCTACGAGCAGTACTTC

v_call: TRBV6-6
clone_size: .
j_call: TRBJ2-2
d_call: .
cdr3_aa: CASYYRDTGELFF
cdr3_nt: TGTGCCAGTTATTACAGGGACACCGGGGAGCTGTTTTTT

v_call: TRBV4-2
clone_size: few
j_call: TRBJ2-6
d_call: TRBD2
cdr3_aa: CASSPGGVLWTSGANVLTF
cdr3_nt: TGTGCCAGCAGCCCCGGGGGGGTACTCTGGACCTCTGGGGCCAACGTCCTGACTTTC

v_call: TRBV7-9
clone_size: .
j_call: TRBJ2-1
d_call: .
cdr3_aa: CASSLPGGDPNNEQFF
cdr3_nt: TGTGCCAGCAGCCTCCCGGGGGGCGACCCAAACAATGAGCAGTTCTTC

v_call: TRBV6-2/TRBV6-3
clone_size: .
j_call: TRBJ2-1
d_call: .
cdr3_aa: CASSYPKTRQPYNEQFF
cdr3_nt: TGTGCCAGCAGTTACCCAAAAACTAGGCAGCCCTACAATGAGCAGTTCTTC

v_call: TRBV5-1
clone_size: few
j_call: TRBJ2-5
d_call: .
cdr3_aa: CASSLEFETQYF
cdr3_nt: TGCGCCAGCAGCTTGGAATTTGAGACCCAGTACTTC

v_call: TRBV11-3
clone_size: few
j_call: TRBJ2-7
d_call: TRBD1
cdr3_aa: CASSSRDSGYEQYF
cdr3_nt: TGTGCCAGCAGCTCCCGGGACAGCGGCTACGAGCAGTACTTC

v_call: TRBV24-1
clone_size: .
j_call: TRBJ2-3
d_call: .
cdr3_aa: CATSDLPAYSTDTQYF
cdr3_nt: TGTGCCACCAGTGATTTGCCAGCGTATAGCACAGATACGCAGTATTTT

v_call: TRBV24-1
clone_size: .
j_call: TRBJ2-2
d_call: TRBD2
cdr3_aa: CATNAGVSTGELFF
cdr3_nt: TGTGCGACAAACGCGGGAGTTAGCACCGGGGAGCTGTTTTTT

v_call: TRBV20-1
clone_size: few
j_call: TRBJ2-5
d_call: .
cdr3_aa: CSARPGLGGILETQYF
cdr3_nt: TGCAGTGCCAGGCCGGGACTTGGGGGTATCTTGGAGACCCAGTACTTC

v_call: TRBV6-5
clone_size: .
j_call: TRBJ1-1
d_call: TRBD1
cdr3_aa: CASSFRDRSTEAFF
cdr3_nt: TGTGCCAGCAGTTTTCGGGACAGATCAACTGAAGCTTTCTTT

v_call: TRBV5-1
clone_size: .
j_call: TRBJ1-1
d_call: .
cdr3_aa: CASRGRNNTEAFF
cdr3_nt: TGCGCCAGCAGGGGACGGAATAACACTGAAGCTTTCTTT

v_call: TRBV7-2
clone_size: .
j_call: TRBJ2-7
d_call: .
cdr3_aa: CASSRPQGNPSYEQYF
cdr3_nt: TGTGCCAGCAGCCGGCCCCAGGGAAACCCTTCCTACGAGCAGTACTTC

v_call: TRBV20-1
clone_size: few
j_call: TRBJ2-3
d_call: .
cdr3_aa: CSARRCNGEEDTQYF
cdr3_nt: TGCAGTGCTAGAAGGTGCAACGGGGAGGAAGATACGCAGTATTTT

v_call: TRBV12-3/TRBV12-4
clone_size: .
j_call: TRBJ2-7
d_call: .
cdr3_aa: CASRGQNSYEQYF
cdr3_nt: TGTGCCAGCCGCGGACAGAACTCCTACGAGCAGTACTTC